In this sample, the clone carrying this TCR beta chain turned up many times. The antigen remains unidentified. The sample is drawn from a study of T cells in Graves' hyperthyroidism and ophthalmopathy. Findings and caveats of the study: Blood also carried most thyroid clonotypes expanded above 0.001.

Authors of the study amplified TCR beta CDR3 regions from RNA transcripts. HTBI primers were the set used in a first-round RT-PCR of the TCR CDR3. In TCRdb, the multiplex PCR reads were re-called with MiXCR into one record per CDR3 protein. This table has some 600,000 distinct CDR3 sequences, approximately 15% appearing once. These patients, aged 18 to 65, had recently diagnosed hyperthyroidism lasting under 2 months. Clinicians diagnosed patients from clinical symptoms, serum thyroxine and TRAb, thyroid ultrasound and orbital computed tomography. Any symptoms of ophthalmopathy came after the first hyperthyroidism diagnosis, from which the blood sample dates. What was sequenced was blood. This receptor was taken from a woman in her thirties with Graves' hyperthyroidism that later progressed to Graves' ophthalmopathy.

The CDR3 nucleotides are TGTGCCTGGGGGACAGGGGGCGTATACGCTGAAGCTTTCTTT. This encodes CAWGTGGVYAEAFF. The chain joins TRBV30 to TRBJ1-1; 12 bases map to TRBD1. V lost 5 bases and J lost 6; bases outside the gene matches: 7. CDR3 length equals 14 residues. Germline V gives CDR1 GTSNPN, CDR2 SVGIG (reference sequence).